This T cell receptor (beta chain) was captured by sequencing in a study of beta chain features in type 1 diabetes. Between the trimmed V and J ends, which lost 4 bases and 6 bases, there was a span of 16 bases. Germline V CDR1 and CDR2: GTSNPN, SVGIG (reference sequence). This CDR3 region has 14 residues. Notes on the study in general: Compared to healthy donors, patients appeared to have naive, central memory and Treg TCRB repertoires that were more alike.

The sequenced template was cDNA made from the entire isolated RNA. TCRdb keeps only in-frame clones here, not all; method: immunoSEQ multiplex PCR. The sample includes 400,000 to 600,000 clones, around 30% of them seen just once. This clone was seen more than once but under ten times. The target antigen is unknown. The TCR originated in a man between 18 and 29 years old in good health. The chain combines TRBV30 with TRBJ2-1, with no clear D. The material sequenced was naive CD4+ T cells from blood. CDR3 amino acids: CAWNALSGGNEQFF. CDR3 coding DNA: TGTGCCTGGAATGCCCTCTCGGGCGGCAATGAGCAGTTCTTC.